One sample yielded the 26 T cell receptor beta chains listed below, sequenced in a study of CD8 T cells in ankylosing spondylitis. Study-level findings and limits: The study identified a TCR beta motif of roughly eight highly homologous variants that appeared characteristic of ankylosing spondylitis blood.

No cognate antigen is known for these TCRs. TCRdb independently ran MiXCR on the 5' RACE reads; one entry per CDR3 protein. The sample includes 650,000 to 800,000 distinct CDR3 sequences, 15% to 20% of them seen just once. The sequencing input was blood, either unsorted or a sorted T cell fraction (not recorded which). The receptor source for this set is a male donor with ankylosing spondylitis.

V is TRBV29-1 and J is TRBJ2-2, with D possibly matching TRBD1 (6 bases). This CDR3 has 15 residues. CDR1 SQVTM and CDR2 ANQGSEA come from the germline V gene. V lost 6 bases and J lost 3, with 17 bases in between. CDR3 protein: CSVRSRDKDTGELFF. The CDR3 nucleotides read TGCAGCGTAAGAAGTCGGGACAAGGACACCGGGGAGCTGTTTTTT.

This clonotype was seen only a few times. The chain uses TRBV7-2 and TRBJ2-1, with 9 bases lining up with TRBD2. This CDR3 spans 15 amino acids. J lost 7 bases, V lost 5 bases, and 9 bases had no gene match. Germline V gene lookup returns CDR1 SGHTA and CDR2 FQGNSA. The CDR3 DNA sequence: TGTGCCAGCAGCCGACTAGCGGTTGGGGTGAATGAGCAGTTCTTC. Translating gives CASSRLAVGVNEQFF.

This clonotype has a count of ten or more. The V and J genes are TRBV7-3 and TRBJ2-6; no definite D call. The V end was cut by 3 bases, the J end by 3 bases, with 9 bases between. Germline CDR1 reads SGHTA; CDR2 reads FQGTGA. CDR3 length equals 15 residues. CDR3 nucleotides: TGTGCCAGCAGCTTGGTCTTAGATGGGGCCAACGTCCTGACTTTC. Translated, it gives CASSLVLDGANVLTF.

There are a few counts of this clonotype. The chain recombines TRBV5-5 with TRBJ1-1, with TRBD1 as a possible D gene (5 bases). V dropped 5 bases and J dropped 6 bases, with 23 bases sitting between them. The CDR3 has 16 amino acids. In germline, CDR1 is SGHKS, CDR2 YYEKEE (reference sequence). This chain's CDR3 is CASSLLWGGPGSEAFF. Written as DNA, the CDR3 is TGTGCCAGCAGTCTTCTTTGGGGCGGACCGGGGTCTGAAGCTTTCTTT.

This chain joins TRBV15 and TRBJ1-2; no reliable D call. Germline V gene sequence: CDR1 LNHNV, CDR2 YYDKDF (reference sequence). Deletions cut 0 bases from V and 8 bases from J, with 10 bases between. CDR3 length equals 13 residues. As DNA, the CDR3 is TGTGCCACCAGCAGAGATAGGATAAGGGGCTACACCTTC. Residues: CATSRDRIRGYTF.

This clonotype has at least ten counts. V and J are TRBV20-1 and TRBJ1-4; no clear D. This CDR3 is built from 12 residues. Germline CDR1 DFQATT, CDR2 SNEGSKA (reference sequence). V shed 6 bases and J shed 0 bases, with 5 bases lying between them. CDR3 nucleotides: TGCAGTGCCCTTGCAACTAATGAAAAACTGTTTTTT. Amino acids: CSALATNEKLFF.

This clonotype was detected only a few times. The chain joins TRBV5-1 to TRBJ2-1, with a weak D call TRBD1 (7 bases). V was clipped by 7 bases and J by 4 bases, with 24 bases between them. CDR3 length: 17 residues. Germline CDR1 reads SGHRS; CDR2 reads YFSETQ. In DNA, the CDR3 is TGCGCCAGCGCCAAAAGGGGAGGCAGGGGGTTTTACAATGAGCAGTTCTTC. It yields the protein CASAKRGGRGFYNEQFF.

V usage is TRBV15 and J usage is TRBJ1-4; D may be TRBD1 (5 bases). The germline V gene has CDR1 LNHNV and CDR2 YYDKDF (reference sequence). The CDR3 has 16 amino acids. V gave up 0 bases and J gave up 5 bases, with 13 bases separating them. The CDR3 nucleotides read TGTGCCACCAGCAGAGAGGGAGGGTACAGGAATGAAAAACTGTTTTTT. Amino acid sequence: CATSREGGYRNEKLFF.

This chain links TRBV7-2 with TRBJ2-7; D may be TRBD1 (6 bases). Germline V CDR1 and CDR2: SGHTA, FQGNSA. The CDR3 is made up of 16 amino acids. With 1 base removed from V and 0 bases from J, the gap between germline ends came to 13 bases. CDR3 residues: CASSLGGQLVSYEQYF. CDR3 DNA: TGTGCCAGCAGCTTAGGGGGACAACTTGTCTCCTACGAGCAGTACTTC.

J is TRBJ1-1 and V is TRBV29-1; D is unclear. The CDR3 length is 13 residues. The V and J ends lost 7 bases and 5 bases respectively, with 17 bases between them. Germline loops: CDR1 SQVTM, CDR2 ANQGSEA. The CDR3 DNA is TGCAGCGCTGTCGCTCAGTGGATGACTGAAGCTTTCTTT. It is translated as CSAVAQWMTEAFF.

The CDR3 sequence is CASSQDAGGDQYF. CDR3 sequence (DNA): TGCGCCAGCAGCCAAGACGCAGGGGGGGACCAGTACTTC. The chain recombines TRBV4-1 with TRBJ2-5, with D perhaps TRBD1 or TRBD2 (7 bases each). The CDR3 is 13 residues long. Germline V gene data show CDR1 as MGHRA and CDR2 as YSYEKL. V was trimmed by 0 bases and J by 10 bases, leaving 12 bases between them.

This chain connects TRBV20-1 to TRBJ2-7, with D uncertain. V dropped 7 bases and J dropped 6 bases, with 16 bases sitting between them. The CDR3 runs 12 residues. Germline assignment: CDR1 DFQATT and CDR2 SNEGSKA (reference sequence). The CDR3 loop is CSGGDTSLEQYF. CDR3 sequence (DNA): TGCAGTGGTGGTGATACCTCGCTCGAGCAGTACTTC.

This clonotype was seen more than once but under ten times. The rearrangement links TRBV6-1 to TRBJ1-1; possibly TRBD1 for D (5 bases). V lost 2 bases to trimming and J lost 1 base, with 17 bases between them. The CDR3 sequence is 17 residues long. Germline-derived CDR1 and CDR2 are MNHNS and SASEGT. The CDR3 bases are TGTGCCAGCAGTGAATGGGCACCTACAGGTACGAACACTGAAGCTTTCTTT. Amino acid sequence: CASSEWAPTGTNTEAFF.

CDR3 DNA sequence: TGTGCCAGCAAGGGGGGCAATCAGCCCCAGCATTTT. This codes for CASKGGNQPQHF. V is TRBV28 and J is TRBJ1-5; D possibly corresponds to TRBD1 (6 bases). CDR1 MDHEN and CDR2 SYDVKM come from the germline V gene. The V end lost 7 bases, the J end lost 2 bases, and 6 bases lay between the germline ends. The CDR3 extends over 12 amino acids. Using reference TRBV28 and TRBJ1-5 for the parts outside the CDR3, the full variable domain is DVKVTQSSRYLVKRTGEKVFLECVQDMDHENMFWYRQDPGLGLRLIYFSYDVKMKEKGDIPEGYSVSREKKERFSLILESASTNQTSMYLCASKGGNQPQHFGDGTRLSIL.

V and J are TRBV7-8 and TRBJ2-5, with TRBD2 identical over 11 bases. V dropped 3 bases and J dropped 3; count of bases not matched to a gene: 3. This CDR3 has 15 residues. Per germline, CDR1 SGHVS and CDR2 FQNEAQ. The CDR3, as DNA: TGTGCCAGCAGCTTTAGCGGGAGGGCCGAAGAGACCCAGTACTTC. The encoded protein is CASSFSGRAEETQYF.

The chain combines TRBV12-3 or TRBV12-4 with TRBJ1-3; no clear D gene. V lost 0 bases and J 4 bases, leaving 13 bases between the germline ends. The CDR3 spans 16 residues. The CDR3 bases are TGTGCCAGCAGTTTAGCGGTTAGCCAAAGGGGAAACACCATATATTTT. Amino acid sequence: CASSLAVSQRGNTIYF.

Notes on this clonotype: The junction departs from the called germline gene at one end, perhaps through a read error. The CDR3 nucleotides read TGTGACAGCAGTACCGGGACAGGGCACGGAGATACGCAGTATTTT. It is translated as CDSSTGTGHGDTQYF. This chain uses TRBV12-3 or TRBV12-4 with TRBJ2-3, with TRBD1 matching over 9 bases. This CDR3 contains 15 residues.

In this sample, this clonotype turned up a few times. This chain links TRBV20-1 with TRBJ2-7; TRBD1 aligns across 10 bases. CDR3 length equals 15 residues. The junction had 13 bases not matched to a gene; V was cut back by 5 bases and J by 6 bases. From germline, CDR1 is DFQATT and CDR2 SNEGSKA (reference sequence). This CDR3 reads CSAQESGTGVSEQYF. Written as DNA, the CDR3 is TGCAGTGCTCAGGAGTCCGGGACAGGGGTTTCCGAGCAGTACTTC.

In this sample, this clonotype turned up a few times. This rearrangement joins TRBV7-9 to TRBJ2-2; D is uncertain. Per the germline V gene, CDR1 is SEHNR and CDR2 is FQNEAQ (reference sequence). The CDR3 length is 12 residues. Trimming stripped 8 bases from V and 7 bases from J, with 11 bases between. CDR3 coding DNA: TGTGCCAGCCCCAAGAGTGACGGGGAGCTGTTTTTT. This sequence encodes CASPKSDGELFF. Drawing the rest from reference TRBV7-9 and TRBJ2-2, the complete variable domain is DTGVSQNPRHKITKRGQNVTFRCDPISEHNRLYWYRQTLGQGPEFLTYFQNEAQLEKSRLLSDRFSAERPKGSFSTLEIQRTEQGDSAMYLCASPKSDGELFFGEGSRLTVL.

The V call is TRBV4-2, the J call TRBJ2-1; D is possibly TRBD1 (5 bases). Germline assignment: CDR1 LGHNA and CDR2 YNFKEQ. V lost 2 bases and J lost 2, with 13 bases in between. This CDR3 is built from 16 residues. The CDR3 sequence: CASSQKQVLPYNEQFF. The CDR3, as DNA: TGTGCCAGCAGCCAAAAACAGGTCCTCCCCTACAATGAGCAGTTCTTC.

This clonotype was counted only a few times. This sequence joins TRBV4-1 and TRBJ1-6; a weak D match, TRBD1 (5 bases). V lost 0 bases, J lost 9 bases, and 18 bases lay in between. Per germline, CDR1 MGHRA and CDR2 YSYEKL. This CDR3 spans 17 amino acids. The DNA for the CDR3 is TGCGCCAGCAGCCAAGATTCTGGGACTTGGGGGGGTTCACCCCTCCACTTT. Amino acids: CASSQDSGTWGGSPLHF.

The chain uses TRBV18 and TRBJ2-4; D remains unclear. This CDR3 has 14 amino acids. Trimming removed 1 base at V and 4 bases at J, with 8 bases between. Per the germline V gene, CDR1 is KGHSH and CDR2 is LQKENI. The CDR3, as DNA: TGTGCCAGCTCACCACAAAAGGGAAAAAACATTCAGTACTTC. Translating it yields CASSPQKGKNIQYF.

This clonotype occurred a few times. The chain links TRBV25-1 to TRBJ2-2; TRBD2 matches 12 bases. This CDR3 spans 15 amino acids. The trim removed 6 bases at V and 6 bases at J, leaving 5 bases unmatched. Germline CDR1 MGHDK, CDR2 SYGVNS. CDR3 nucleotides: TGTGCCAGCAGGACTAGCGGGGGTAATTCCGGGGAGCTGTTTTTT. It specifies CASRTSGGNSGELFF. Looking up the rest from reference TRBV25-1 and TRBJ2-2 gives the full variable domain: EADIYQTPRYLVIGTGKKITLECSQTMGHDKMYWYQQDPGMELHLIHYSYGVNSTEKGDLSSESTVSRIRTEHFPLTLESARPSHTSQYLCASRTSGGNSGELFFGEGSRLTVL.

This sequence joins TRBV7-3 and TRBJ2-3; 7 bases match TRBD2. V trimming: 1 base; J trimming: 6 bases; junction bases outside the gene matches: 7. The CDR3 spans 15 residues. Per the germline V gene, CDR1 is SGHTA and CDR2 is FQGTGA. CDR3 nucleotides: TGTGCCAGCAGCTTAATCGCGGGAGCTTCCGATACGCAGTATTTT. Residues: CASSLIAGASDTQYF.

This clonotype is a singleton in its sample. V gene TRBV5-1 combines with J gene TRBJ2-6; 14 nucleotides align to TRBD2. Trimming took 3 bases from V and 0 from J; bases not matched to a gene: 14. This CDR3 spans 22 amino acids. CDR1 is SGHRS, CDR2 YFSETQ, per germline. CDR3 DNA sequence: TGCGCCAGCAGCTACGGACGGTGGACTAGCGGGGGGACCTCCTCTGGGGCCAACGTCCTGACTTTC. This codes for CASSYGRWTSGGTSSGANVLTF. The full variable domain, completed using reference TRBV5-1 and TRBJ2-6, is KAGVTQTPRYLIKTRGQQVTLSCSPISGHRSVSWYQQTPGQGLQFLFEYFSETQRNKGNFPGRFSGRQFSNSRSEMNVSTLELGDSALYLCASSYGRWTSGGTSSGANVLTFGAGSRLTVL.

The chain uses TRBV14 and TRBJ1-2; D not certain. Looked up from germline, CDR1 is SGHDN and CDR2 is FVKESK. Trimming took off 4 bases at V and 4 bases at J, with 13 bases between the two ends. The CDR3 runs to 14 residues. The CDR3 DNA sequence: TGTGCCAGCAGCCCCCTTTTCCAGCTCTATGGCTACACCTTC. It codes for CASSPLFQLYGYTF. Using reference TRBV14 and TRBJ1-2 for the parts outside the CDR3, the full variable domain is EAGVTQFPSHSVIEKGQTVTLRCDPISGHDNLYWYRRVMGKEIKFLLHFVKESKQDESGMPNNRFLAERTGGTYSTLKVQPAELEDSGVYFCASSPLFQLYGYTFGSGTRLTVV.